Reported below is one TCR beta chain. This specimen comes from a study of T cell changes during pregnancy in multiple sclerosis. This table comes from immunoSEQ multiplex PCR, and its TCRdb copy is limited to in-frame clones, with some not included. Of 50,000 or so clones listed, more than 90% are singletons. This receptor was obtained from a female donor with multiple sclerosis, enrolled in a pregnancy study. The starting material was CD4+ T cells from peripheral blood mononuclear cells, obtained before pregnancy.

The DNA of the CDR3 is TGTGCCATTACAAAACGGGGTTTGGGAGAGACCCAGTACTTC. Its translation: CAITKRGLGETQYF. This chain joins TRBV2 and TRBJ2-5; tentative D call: TRBD2 (5 bases). V shed 10 bases and J shed 4 bases, with 19 bases lying between them. This CDR3 is built from 14 residues. CDR1 and CDR2 from the germline V gene are SNHLY and FYNNEI. The full variable domain, with the rest looked up from reference TRBV2 and TRBJ2-5, is EPEVTQTPSHQVTQMGQEVILRCVPISNHLYFYWYRQILGQKVEFLVSFYNNEISEKSEIFDDQFSVERPDGSNFTLKIRSTKLEDSAMYFCAITKRGLGETQYFGPGTRLLVL.